What follows is one T cell receptor beta chain and its context. It is unclear where the CDR3 begins or ends on the DNA, so no DNA is shown, and the CDR3 is as TCRdb lists it. Assay: immunoSEQ multiplex PCR; the TCRdb copy retains only in-frame clones and omits some. The sample contains fewer than 100,000 clones, around nine tenths of which appear only once. The data were obtained in a study of PD-1 blockade in classical Hodgkin lymphoma. With no exception, relapse followed autologous stem cell transplantation in all patients, and brentuximab vedotin exposure varied. From its first to its last residue, the CDR3 has 15 amino acids. The germline CDR1 and CDR2 sequences are MNHEY and SVGAGI.

The starting material was peripheral blood mononuclear cells (PBMCs), obtained at baseline. The chain couples TRBV6-5 to TRBJ2-1; the table's D call of TRBD2 was not tested on the DNA. This clonotype originated in a human donor with classical Hodgkin lymphoma. The CDR3 is CASSSSGLAGNEQFF.